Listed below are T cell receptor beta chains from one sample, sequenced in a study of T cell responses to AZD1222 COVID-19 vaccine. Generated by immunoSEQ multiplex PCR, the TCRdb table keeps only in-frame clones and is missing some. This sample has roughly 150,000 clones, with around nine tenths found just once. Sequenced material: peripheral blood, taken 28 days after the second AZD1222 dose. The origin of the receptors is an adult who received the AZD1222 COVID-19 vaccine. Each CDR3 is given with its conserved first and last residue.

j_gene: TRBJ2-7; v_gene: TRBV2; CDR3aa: CASSEAPRDRGYEQYF
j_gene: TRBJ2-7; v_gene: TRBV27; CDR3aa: CASSLSLAGTYEQYF
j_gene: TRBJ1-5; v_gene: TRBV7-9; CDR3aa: CASSPGQGRNQPQHF
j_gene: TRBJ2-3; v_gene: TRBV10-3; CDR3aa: CAISVGGRTSTDTQYF
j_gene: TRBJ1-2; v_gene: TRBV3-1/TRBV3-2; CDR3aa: CASSNRDRGRGYTF
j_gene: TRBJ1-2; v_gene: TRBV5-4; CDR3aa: CASSYQRRQYGYTF
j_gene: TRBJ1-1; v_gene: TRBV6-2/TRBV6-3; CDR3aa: CASSYPTGGSDTEAFF
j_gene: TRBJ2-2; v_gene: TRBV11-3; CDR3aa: CASSLGGLAGGPNTGELFF
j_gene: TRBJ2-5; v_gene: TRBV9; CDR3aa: CASSRDLRETQYF
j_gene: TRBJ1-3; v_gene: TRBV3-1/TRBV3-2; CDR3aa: CASSPSVASGNTIYF
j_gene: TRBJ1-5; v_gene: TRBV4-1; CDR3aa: CASSPGTGGSPQHF
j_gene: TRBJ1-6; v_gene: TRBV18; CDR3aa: CASSLQQQALHF
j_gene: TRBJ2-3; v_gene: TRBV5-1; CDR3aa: CASSLGSSGGTDTQYF
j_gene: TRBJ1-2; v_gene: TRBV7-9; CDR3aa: CASSLQGHYGYTF
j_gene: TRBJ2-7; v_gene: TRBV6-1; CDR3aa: CASSERGYEQYF
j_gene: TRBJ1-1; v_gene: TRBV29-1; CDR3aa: CSVVRGLGMAFF
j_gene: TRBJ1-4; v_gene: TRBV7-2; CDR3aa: CASSFGLAWAAEKLFF
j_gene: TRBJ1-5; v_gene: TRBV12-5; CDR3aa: CASGLANQPQHF
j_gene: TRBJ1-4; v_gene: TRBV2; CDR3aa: CASSGPGGGLEKLFF
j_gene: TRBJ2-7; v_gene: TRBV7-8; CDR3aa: CASSTTKFKTGGNEQYF
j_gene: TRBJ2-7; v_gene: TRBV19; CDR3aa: CASSVGGESYEQYF
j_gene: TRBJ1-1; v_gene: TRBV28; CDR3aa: CASSLYSLGTGKAEAFF